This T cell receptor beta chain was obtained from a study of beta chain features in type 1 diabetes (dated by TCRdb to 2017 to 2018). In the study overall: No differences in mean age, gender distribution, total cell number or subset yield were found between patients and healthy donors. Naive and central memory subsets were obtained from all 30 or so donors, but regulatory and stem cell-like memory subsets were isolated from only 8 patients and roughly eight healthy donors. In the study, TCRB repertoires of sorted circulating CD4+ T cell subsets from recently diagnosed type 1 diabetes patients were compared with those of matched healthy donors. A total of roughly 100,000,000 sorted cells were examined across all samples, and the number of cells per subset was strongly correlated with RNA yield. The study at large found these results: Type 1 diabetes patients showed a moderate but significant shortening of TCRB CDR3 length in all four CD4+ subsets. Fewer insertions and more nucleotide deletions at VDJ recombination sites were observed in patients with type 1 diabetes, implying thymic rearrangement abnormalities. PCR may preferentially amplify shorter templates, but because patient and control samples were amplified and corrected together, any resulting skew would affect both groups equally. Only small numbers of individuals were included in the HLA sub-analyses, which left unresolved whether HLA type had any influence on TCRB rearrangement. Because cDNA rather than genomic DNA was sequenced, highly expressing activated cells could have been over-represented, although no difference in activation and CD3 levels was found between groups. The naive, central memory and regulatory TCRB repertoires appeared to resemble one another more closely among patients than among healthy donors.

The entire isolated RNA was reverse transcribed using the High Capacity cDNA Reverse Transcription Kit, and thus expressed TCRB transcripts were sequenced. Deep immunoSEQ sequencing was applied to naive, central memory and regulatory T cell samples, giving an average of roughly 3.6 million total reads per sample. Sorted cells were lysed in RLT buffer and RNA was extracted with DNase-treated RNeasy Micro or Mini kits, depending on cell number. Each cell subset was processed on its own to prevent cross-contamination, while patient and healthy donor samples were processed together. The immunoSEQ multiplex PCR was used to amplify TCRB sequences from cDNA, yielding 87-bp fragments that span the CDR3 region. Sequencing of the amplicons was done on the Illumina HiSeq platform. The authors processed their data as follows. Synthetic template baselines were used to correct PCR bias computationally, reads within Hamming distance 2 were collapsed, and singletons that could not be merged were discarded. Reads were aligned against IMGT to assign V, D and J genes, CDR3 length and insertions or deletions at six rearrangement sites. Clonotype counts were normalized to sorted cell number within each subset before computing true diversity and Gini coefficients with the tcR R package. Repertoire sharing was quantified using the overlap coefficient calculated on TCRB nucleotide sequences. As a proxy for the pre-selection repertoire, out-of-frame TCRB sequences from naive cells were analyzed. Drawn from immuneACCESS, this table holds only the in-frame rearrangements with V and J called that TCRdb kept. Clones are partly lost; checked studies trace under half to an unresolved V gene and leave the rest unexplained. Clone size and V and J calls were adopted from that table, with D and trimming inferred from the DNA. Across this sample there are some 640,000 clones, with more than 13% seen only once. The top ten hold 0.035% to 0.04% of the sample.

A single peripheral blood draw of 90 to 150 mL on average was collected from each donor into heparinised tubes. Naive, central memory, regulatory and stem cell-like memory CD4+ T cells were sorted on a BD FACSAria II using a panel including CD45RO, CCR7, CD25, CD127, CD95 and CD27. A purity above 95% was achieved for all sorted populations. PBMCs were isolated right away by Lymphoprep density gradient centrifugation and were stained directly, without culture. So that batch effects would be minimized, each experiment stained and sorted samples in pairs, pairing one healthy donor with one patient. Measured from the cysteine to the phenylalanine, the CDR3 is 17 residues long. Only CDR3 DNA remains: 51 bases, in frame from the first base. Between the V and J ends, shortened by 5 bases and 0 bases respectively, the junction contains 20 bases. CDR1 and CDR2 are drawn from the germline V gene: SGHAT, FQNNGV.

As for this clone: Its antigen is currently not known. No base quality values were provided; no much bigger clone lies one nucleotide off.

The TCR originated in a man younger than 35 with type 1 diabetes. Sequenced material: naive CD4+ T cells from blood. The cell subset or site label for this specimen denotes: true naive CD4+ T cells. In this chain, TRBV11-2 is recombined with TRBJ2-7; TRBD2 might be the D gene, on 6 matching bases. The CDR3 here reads CASSQALGRGYSYEQYF. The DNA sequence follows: TGTGCCAGCAGCCAGGCCCTCGGACGGGGGTACTCCTACGAGCAGTACTTC. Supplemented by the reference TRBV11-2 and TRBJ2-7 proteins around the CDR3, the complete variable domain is EAGVAQSPRYKIIEKRQSVAFWCNPISGHATLYWYQQILGQGPKLLIQFQNNGVVDDSQLPKDRFSAERLKGVDSTLKIQPAKLEDSAVYLCASSQALGRGYSYEQYFGPGTRLTVT.